A single sample gave rise to the 15 T cell receptor beta chains below, sequenced in a study of graft-versus-host responses after intestinal transplantation. Measured with immunoSEQ multiplex PCR; TCRdb has only the in-frame clones, and not every one. The data contain around 20,000 clones, 30% to 40% of them seen just once; the ten biggest clones take up roughly 10%. The study plated roughly 200,000 CFSE-labeled responders with roughly 200,000 irradiated, violet-dye-labeled stimulators. This material consisted of alloreactive CD8+ T cells from a mixed lymphocyte reaction culture, taken before intestinal transplant. This sample's subset: CFSE-low proliferating T cells sorted from approximately 6-day pre-transplant mixed lymphocyte reaction (GvH or HvG direction). The receptors here all came from a human patient who received an intestinal transplant.

This clone appeared a few times. The chain has TRBV5-1 and TRBJ2-7, with 9 bases that match TRBD2. V was clipped by 4 bases and J by 7 bases; unmatched bases: 9. This CDR3 spans 14 amino acids. From germline, CDR1 is SGHRS and CDR2 YFSETQ. CDR3 protein: CASSRLAGGDEQYF. The CDR3, as DNA: TGCGCCAGCAGCCGACTGGCGGGGGGGGATGAGCAGTACTTC.

This clone came up a few times. The chain employs TRBV7-8 and TRBJ2-3, with D tentatively TRBD2 (6 bases). Trimming shortened V by 5 bases and J by 3 bases, and 12 bases separated the two germline ends. CDR1 is SGHVS and CDR2 is FQNEAQ in the germline V gene. CDR3 length: 14 residues. CDR3 in DNA: TGTGCCAGCAGCGCCGGGGGTGGTACAGATACGCAGTATTTT. Translation gives CASSAGGGTDTQYF.

This clone ranks as medium-sized. The V gene is TRBV4-1, the J gene TRBJ2-5; D gene unclear. The V and J ends lost 1 base and 0 bases respectively, with 6 bases between them. The V gene's germline CDR1 is MGHRA and CDR2 YSYEKL. The CDR3 covers 14 residues. The CDR3 DNA is TGCGCCAGCAGCCAAGGAGGTTACCAAGAGACCCAGTACTTC. It yields the protein CASSQGGYQETQYF.

The V call is TRBV30, the J call TRBJ1-6; D unresolved. Trimming took off 4 bases at V and 9 bases at J, with 16 bases between the two ends. Germline-derived CDR1 and CDR2 are GTSNPN and SVGIG (reference sequence). The CDR3 is made up of 14 amino acids. The CDR3 DNA sequence: TGTGCCTGGACGGAGGGAGCGAGTGGTTCACCCCTCCACTTT. Protein product: CAWTEGASGSPLHF.

The chain has TRBV10-3 and TRBJ2-7, with TRBD2 matching over 11 bases. Trimming at V came to 10 bases and at J to 5 bases, leaving 7 bases not matched to a gene. The CDR3 covers 13 residues. CDR1 is ENHRY and CDR2 is SYGVKD in the germline V gene. Here the CDR3 DNA reads TGTGCCACCCGAACTAGCGGGAGAAACGAGCAGTACTTC. Its protein is CATRTSGRNEQYF.

By sample fraction, this clone is medium-sized. The chain links TRBV7-9 to TRBJ2-1; D not resolved. This CDR3 contains 15 residues. The V end was cut by 1 base, the J end by 5 bases, with 12 bases between. Germline CDR1 and CDR2: SEHNR and FQNEAQ (reference sequence). The CDR3 region has the DNA TGTGCCAGCAGCTTAGGAGCTGGCGCCCACAATGAGCAGTTCTTC. It translates to CASSLGAGAHNEQFF.

This clone was recorded at least ten times. The gene calls are TRBV7-9 and TRBJ1-1; D gene unclear. There are 12 residues in the CDR3. Trimming shortened V by 5 bases and J by 2 bases, and 6 bases separated the two germline ends. Germline assignment: CDR1 SEHNR and CDR2 FQNEAQ (reference sequence). This chain's CDR3 is CASSPYNTEAFF. CDR3 nucleotide sequence: TGTGCCAGCAGCCCCTACAACACTGAAGCTTTCTTT.

The V call is TRBV7-9, the J call TRBJ2-3; D may be TRBD1 (5 bases). The CDR3 sequence is 17 residues long. Germline assignment: CDR1 SEHNR and CDR2 FQNEAQ (reference sequence). Trimming pared 5 bases from V and 0 bases from J, leaving 18 bases between. DNA for the CDR3: TGTGCCAGCAGCCCCCCCCCAACAGGATCTAGCACAGATACGCAGTATTTT. Translated, it gives CASSPPPTGSSTDTQYF. The whole variable domain, filled in from reference TRBV7-9 and TRBJ2-3, reads DTGVSQNPRHKITKRGQNVTFRCDPISEHNRLYWYRQTLGQGPEFLTYFQNEAQLEKSRLLSDRFSAERPKGSFSTLEIQRTEQGDSAMYLCASSPPPTGSSTDTQYFGPGTRLTVL.

This clone has only a few counts. J is TRBJ2-7 and V is TRBV7-9, with D maybe TRBD2 (5 bases). The ends were cut back, 5 bases at V and 2 bases at J, with 16 bases in the middle. There are 15 residues in the CDR3. Germline V lookup: CDR1 SEHNR, CDR2 FQNEAQ (reference sequence). CDR3 sequence (DNA): TGTGCCAGCAGCCAAGAGACCCTAGCAACCTACGAGCAGTACTTC. Translating gives CASSQETLATYEQYF.

In regard to this clone: One end of the junction does not line up with germline, which may come from a read error. The chain employs TRBV7-3 and TRBJ1-2; TRBD1 matches 7 bases. Germline V lookup: CDR1 SGHTA, CDR2 FQGTGA. The CDR3 extends over 17 amino acids. CDR3 in DNA: TGCGCCAGCAGCCCCGAGGGCAGGGGGAATTCGGCTTATGGCTACACCTTC. This sequence encodes CASSPEGRGNSAYGYTF.

The V gene is TRBV5-5, the J gene TRBJ2-2; no firm D call. CDR1 is SGHKS and CDR2 is YYEKEE in the germline V gene (reference sequence). The CDR3 runs to 18 residues. V lost 4 bases, J lost 3 bases, and 22 bases lay in between. CDR3: CASSLGPLLNLHTGELFF. The CDR3 DNA follows: TGTGCCAGCAGCCTTGGACCCCTGCTCAACCTTCACACCGGGGAGCTGTTTTTT. Full variable domain (rest looked up from reference TRBV5-5 and TRBJ2-2): DAGVTQSPTHLIKTRGQQVTLRCSPISGHKSVSWYQQVLGQGPQFIFQYYEKEERGRGNFPDRFSARQFPNYSSELNVNALLLGDSALYLCASSLGPLLNLHTGELFFGEGSRLTVL.

The chain employs TRBV5-5 and TRBJ2-2, with 9 bases fitting TRBD1. The trim removed 0 bases at V and 3 bases at J, leaving 3 bases unmatched. CDR3 length: 16 amino acids. Germline CDR1 and CDR2: SGHKS and YYEKEE (reference sequence). The CDR3 sequence is CASSLVTGGYTGELFF. The CDR3 bases are TGTGCCAGCAGCTTGGTAACAGGGGGCTACACCGGGGAGCTGTTTTTT.

The gene calls are TRBV12-5 and TRBJ1-2; tentative D call: TRBD1 (6 bases). The CDR3 sequence is 16 residues long. CDR1 is LGHNT, CDR2 FRNRAP, per germline. V lost 1 base and J lost 4, with 16 bases in between. For the CDR3, the DNA is TGTGCTAGTGGTTTGGCGTACCCCCGGGGGCGCTATGGCTACACCTTC. This translates into CASGLAYPRGRYGYTF.

The chain combines TRBV19 with TRBJ1-5; D not resolved. With 1 base removed from V and 6 bases from J, the gap between germline ends came to 4 bases. In germline, CDR1 is LNHDA, CDR2 SQIVND (reference sequence). The length of the CDR3 is 12 residues. CDR3 nucleotide sequence: TGTGCCAGTAGTATAGTATCTCAGCCCCAGCATTTT. Translated: CASSIVSQPQHF.

This rearrangement joins TRBV4-1 to TRBJ2-3; perhaps D is TRBD1 or TRBD2 (6 bases each). Germline V lookup: CDR1 MGHRA, CDR2 YSYEKL. Trimming cost V 0 bases and J 5 bases, with 12 bases left between them. This CDR3 comprises 15 residues. The DNA of the CDR3 is TGCGCCAGCAGCCAAGATTGGGGGGCGGGAGATACGCAGTATTTT. It specifies CASSQDWGAGDTQYF.